A selection of T cell receptor beta chains follows, all from one sample in a study of OX40 agonist ivuxolimab in advanced cancers. Assay: immunoSEQ multiplex PCR; the TCRdb copy retains only in-frame clones and omits some. This sample has 85,000 to 100,000 clones; approximately 87% occur once, and the top ten carry around 4%. The sequenced sample was CD4+ or CD8+ T cells sorted from blood, obtained in a trial of the OX40 agonist ivuxolimab. These receptors originate from an adult with an advanced solid tumor such as melanoma, head and neck, liver or kidney cancer. Both conserved end residues are part of each CDR3. A D gene is named only where the DNA matches it firmly. Not all rows give a size; the values are once, few, many and, for expanded clones, a class.

TRBJ2-1 - once TRBV10-3 CAISERTINNEQFF TGTGCCATCAGTGAGAGGACTATTAACAATGAGCAGTTCTTC
TRBJ2-5 TRBD2 - TRBV5-4 CASSLDPSGQETQYF TGTGCCAGCAGCTTGGATCCTAGCGGACAAGAGACCCAGTACTTC
TRBJ1-1 TRBD1 - TRBV10-3 CAAMTGGKAEAFF TGTGCCGCAATGACAGGGGGCAAGGCTGAAGCTTTCTTT
TRBJ1-1 - - TRBV11-2 CASRLFGGMNTEAFF TGTGCCAGCAGACTGTTCGGGGGGATGAACACTGAAGCTTTCTTT
TRBJ1-1 - few TRBV5-1 CASSEQGGTEAFF TGCGCCAGCAGCGAACAGGGAGGCACTGAAGCTTTCTTT
TRBJ2-1 - - TRBV5-4 CASSQTLEGEQFF TGTGCCAGCAGCCAAACTTTAGAGGGGGAGCAGTTCTTC
TRBJ1-5 TRBD1 - TRBV29-1 CSVETTGGQPQHF TGCAGCGTTGAAACCACAGGGGGCCAGCCCCAGCATTTT
TRBJ1-5 - - TRBV5-6 CASSSYRANQPQHF TGTGCCAGCAGCTCGTACAGGGCTAATCAGCCCCAGCATTTT
TRBJ1-4 TRBD1 - TRBV5-1 CASSFRGQGNEKLFF TGCGCCAGCAGCTTTCGGGGACAGGGTAATGAAAAACTGTTTTTT
TRBJ1-1 - - TRBV5-1 CAGSFGQRAEAFF TGCGCCGGCAGCTTCGGGCAACGGGCTGAAGCTTTCTTT
TRBJ2-7 TRBD2 - TRBV9 CASRGRTSVAYEQYF TGTGCCAGCAGGGGACGGACTAGCGTAGCCTACGAGCAGTACTTC
TRBJ2-7 TRBD2 once TRBV9 CASSVDMAGGIYEQYF TGTGCCAGCAGCGTAGATATGGCGGGAGGAATTTACGAGCAGTACTTC
TRBJ1-5 - - TRBV28 CASEPSNQPQHF TGTGCCAGCGAGCCCAGCAATCAGCCCCAGCATTTT
TRBJ1-1 - - TRBV7-9 CASSYSNTEAFF TGTGCCAGCAGCTATTCGAACACTGAAGCTTTCTTT
TRBJ2-7 - - TRBV4-1 CASSQNEVQPVYEQYF TGCGCCAGCAGCCAAAACGAAGTCCAGCCGGTCTACGAGCAGTACTTC
TRBJ1-5 - few TRBV28 CASRLGAYSNQPQHF TGTGCCAGCCGCCTGGGGGCCTATAGCAATCAGCCCCAGCATTTT